These 23 T cell receptor beta chains came from one sample sequenced in a study of regulatory T cells in long-lasting Graves disease. Researchers made TCR beta libraries by using iRepertoire HTBI primers and running Arm-PCR on CDR3 regions. Each CDR3 protein gets one entry after TCRdb re-called the multiplex PCR reads with MiXCR. This sample has over 450,000 distinct CDR3 sequences, with around a fifth found just once. Time point described: persistent/refractory GD, antithyroid drugs over 5 years with positive TRAb. Generation of the TCR library employed RNA extracted from PBMCs. The sample in question was peripheral blood mononuclear cells (PBMCs), obtained when the disease was refractory, from a patient treated with antithyroid drugs. These receptors all stem from a female donor with Graves disease.

This clonotype was counted at least ten times. The chain carries TRBV28 and TRBJ1-5; the match to TRBD1 covers 9 bases. V dropped 8 bases and J dropped 2; count of bases not matched to a gene: 19. This CDR3 spans 19 amino acids. Germline lookup yields CDR1 MDHEN and CDR2 SYDVKM. The CDR3 sequence: CASASSGTGRQWRNQPQHF. CDR3 bases: TGTGCCAGCGCGTCATCCGGGACAGGGCGACAGTGGCGCAATCAGCCCCAGCATTTT.

This clonotype was counted many times. The CDR3 DNA sequence: TGCAGTGCTACCCCCCCGGGACTAGCTTCGTACGAGCAGTACTTC. This encodes CSATPPGLASYEQYF. The chain recombines TRBV20-1 with TRBJ2-7; TRBD2 matches at 9 bases. J was trimmed by 4 bases and V by 4 bases; bases with no gene match: 11. The length of the CDR3 is 15 residues. The germline CDR1 and CDR2 sequences are DFQATT and SNEGSKA (reference sequence).

The table lists this clonotype with a few counts. The chain uses TRBV7-9 and TRBJ1-2; no firm D call. The CDR3 loop spans 13 amino acids. V was trimmed by 5 bases and J by 4 bases, leaving 11 bases between them. Germline-derived CDR1 and CDR2 are SEHNR and FQNEAQ (reference sequence). CDR3 bases: TGTGCCAGCAGCCTCGGGGTCTTCTATGGCTACACCTTC. It yields the protein CASSLGVFYGYTF.

As for this clonotype: One base away lies a much larger clone, so this may be a sequencing read error. V and J are TRBV28 and TRBJ1-2, with a possible D match to TRBD1 (5 bases). Germline-derived CDR1 and CDR2 are MDHEN and SYDVKM. The CDR3 loop spans 11 amino acids. The DNA for the CDR3 is TGTGCCTGCAGTCCCAGGGACGGCTACACCTTC. This encodes CACSPRDGYTF.

The chain is built from TRBV20-1 and TRBJ2-7, with unresolved D. V lost 6 bases and J 5 bases, leaving 14 bases between the germline ends. The CDR3 loop spans 12 amino acids. Per germline, CDR1 DFQATT and CDR2 SNEGSKA (reference sequence). CDR3 sequence (DNA): TGCAGTGCCGCGTCTGTCCTGAACGAGCAGTACTTC. Translation: CSAASVLNEQYF.

This clonotype has a count of ten or more. The V gene is TRBV28, the J gene TRBJ2-5, with TRBD1 matching over 9 bases. Germline V gene lookup returns CDR1 MDHEN and CDR2 SYDVKM. Trimming removed 6 bases from V and 4 bases from J; junction bases left unmatched: 18. The CDR3 consists of 18 residues. CDR3 coding DNA: TGTGCCAGCAGGACAATCTACTTAGAGGGACAGGGAGGAGAGACCCAGTACTTC. Its translation is CASRTIYLEGQGGETQYF.

This clonotype was detected a few times. The rearrangement links TRBV30 to TRBJ2-6, with D maybe TRBD2 (6 bases). CDR3 size: 14 residues. With 1 base removed from V and 2 bases from J, the gap between germline ends came to 6 bases. CDR1 is GTSNPN and CDR2 is SVGIG in the germline V gene (reference sequence). The CDR3 is CAWSGGTGANVLTF. In DNA, the CDR3 is TGTGCCTGGAGTGGCGGGACTGGGGCCAACGTCCTGACTTTC. Looking up the rest from reference TRBV30 and TRBJ2-6 gives the full variable domain: SQTIHQWPATLVQPVGSPLSLECTVEGTSNPNLYWYRQAAGRGLQLLFYSVGIGQISSEVPQNLSASRPQDRQFILSSKKLLLSDSGFYLCAWSGGTGANVLTFGAGSRLTVL.

This rearrangement joins TRBV29-1 to TRBJ2-5, with unresolved D. V was trimmed by 4 bases and J by 0 bases, leaving 9 bases between them. CDR3 length equals 13 residues. Germline-derived CDR1 and CDR2 are SQVTM and ANQGSEA. The CDR3 DNA reads as TGCAGCGTTGTAAGAGTAGACCAAGAGACCCAGTACTTC. This sequence encodes CSVVRVDQETQYF. The variable domain in full, completed from reference TRBV29-1 and TRBJ2-5, reads SAVISQKPSRDICQRGTSLTIQCQVDSQVTMMFWYRQQPGQSLTLIATANQGSEATYESGFVIDKFPISRPNLTFSTLTVSNMSPEDSSIYLCSVVRVDQETQYFGPGTRLLVL.

The chain carries TRBV11-3 and TRBJ2-2; 9 bases agree with TRBD1. The CDR3 length is 15 residues. With V trimmed by 4 bases and J by 5 bases, 5 bases remained unmatched. Germline V lookup: CDR1 SGHNT, CDR2 YENEEA. DNA of the CDR3: TGTGCCAGCAGCTCCGACAGGGGGAATACCGGGGAGCTGTTTTTT. It encodes CASSSDRGNTGELFF.

This clonotype has at least ten counts. The chain recombines TRBV12-3 or TRBV12-4 with TRBJ2-2, with 7 nucleotides matching TRBD1. V trimming: 5 bases; J trimming: 4 bases; junction bases outside the gene matches: 1. CDR3 length: 13 amino acids. CDR3 sequence: CASSTGVTGELFF. CDR3 coding DNA: TGTGCCAGCAGTACAGGGGTCACCGGGGAGCTGTTTTTT.

In its sample, this clonotype was seen many times. The chain combines TRBV2 with TRBJ1-6; no clear D. V was shortened by 8 bases and J by 8 bases, with 19 bases between the two germline ends. Per the germline V gene, CDR1 is SNHLY and CDR2 is FYNNEI. The CDR3 contains 15 residues. The CDR3 DNA follows: TGTGCCAGCTATAACCTAAGTTGGGGAGATTCACCCCTCCACTTT. Its protein product is CASYNLSWGDSPLHF.

In its sample, this clonotype was seen a few times. The gene calls are TRBV20-1 and TRBJ2-4, with 7 bases lining up with TRBD2. CDR3 length: 15 residues. Germline V gene lookup returns CDR1 DFQATT and CDR2 SNEGSKA (reference sequence). The V and J ends lost 3 bases and 0 bases, in that order; junction bases with no gene match: 5. CDR3 region: CSARAAGLAKNIQYF. DNA of the CDR3: TGCAGTGCTAGGGCAGCGGGACTAGCCAAAAACATTCAGTACTTC.

This sequence joins TRBV24-1 and TRBJ1-2; D is ambiguous. The CDR3 is 13 residues long. CDR1 KGHDR and CDR2 SFDVKD come from the germline V gene. V dropped 5 bases and J dropped 0 bases, with 6 bases sitting between them. This CDR3 reads CATSAETNYGYTF. CDR3 bases: TGTGCCACCAGTGCCGAGACTAACTATGGCTACACCTTC.

There are many counts of this clonotype. The genes are TRBV19 and TRBJ2-5; no firm D call. Per the germline V gene, CDR1 is LNHDA and CDR2 is SQIVND (reference sequence). The germline V and J ends were trimmed by 5 bases and 5 bases, with 15 bases remaining between them. The CDR3 has 14 residues. In DNA, the CDR3 is TGTGCCAGTAGTGCTGGGATCGTTGGGGAGACCCAGTACTTC. Encoded protein: CASSAGIVGETQYF.

This clonotype came up many times. J is TRBJ1-4 and V is TRBV20-1, with TRBD1 matching 7 bases. V dropped 4 bases and J dropped 0; count of bases not matched to a gene: 11. CDR1 is DFQATT, CDR2 SNEGSKA, per germline (reference sequence). The CDR3 loop spans 17 amino acids. The CDR3, as DNA: TGCAGTGCTACCTCCGGGACAGCGGATGCAACTAATGAAAAACTGTTTTTT. Amino acids: CSATSGTADATNEKLFF.

The rearrangement links TRBV5-6 to TRBJ2-7, with TRBD2 matching 11 bases. The junction had 9 bases not matched to a gene; V was cut back by 4 bases and J by 3 bases. This CDR3 has 16 amino acids. Per the germline V gene, CDR1 is SGHDT and CDR2 is YYEEEE. The CDR3: CASSLGPGTSGYEQYF. The CDR3 bases are TGTGCCAGCAGCCTTGGACCCGGGACTAGCGGCTACGAGCAGTACTTC.

The J gene is TRBJ1-5, the V gene TRBV28, with D tentatively TRBD1 (5 bases). Per the germline V gene, CDR1 is MDHEN and CDR2 is SYDVKM. The CDR3 contains 14 residues. Trimming took 5 bases from V and 7 from J, leaving 15 bases between them. The CDR3 sequence: CASSQGQGSQPQHF. The CDR3 nucleotides are TGTGCCAGCAGTCAAGGGCAGGGAAGCCAGCCCCAGCATTTT. The variable domain in full, completed from reference TRBV28 and TRBJ1-5, reads DVKVTQSSRYLVKRTGEKVFLECVQDMDHENMFWYRQDPGLGLRLIYFSYDVKMKEKGDIPEGYSVSREKKERFSLILESASTNQTSMYLCASSQGQGSQPQHFGDGTRLSIL.

Only a few counts were recorded for this clonotype. No conserved phenylalanine or tryptophan is present at the end of the CDR3, so a read error is the likely explanation. The chain joins TRBV30 to TRBJ1-6, with a possible D match to TRBD1 (6 bases). Trimming pared 0 bases from V and 9 bases from J, leaving 9 bases between. Germline CDR1 GTSNPN, CDR2 SVGIG (reference sequence). The CDR3 covers 13 residues. The CDR3 loop reads CAWSVQGGSPLHS. In DNA, the CDR3 is TGTGCCTGGAGTGTACAGGGAGGTTCACCCCTCCACTCT.

The chain links TRBV30 to TRBJ2-5, with 13 positions matching TRBD2. Per germline, CDR1 GTSNPN and CDR2 SVGIG (reference sequence). V shed 5 bases, J shed 1 base, and the junction held 4 bases outside the gene matches. CDR3 size: 15 residues. The CDR3: CAWGGLAGPQETQYF. CDR3 DNA: TGTGCCTGGGGGGGACTAGCGGGGCCCCAAGAGACCCAGTACTTC.

V is TRBV4-3 and J is TRBJ2-7; tentatively, D is TRBD1 (5 bases). The CDR3 sequence is 14 residues long. In germline, CDR1 is LGHNA, CDR2 YSLEER. The V end lost 0 bases, the J end lost 7 bases, and 13 bases lay between the germline ends. The CDR3 DNA is TGCGCCAGCAGCCAAGATTCAGGAGCAGGGGAGCAGTACTTC. Protein: CASSQDSGAGEQYF.

This clonotype has at least ten counts. The chain recombines TRBV5-8 with TRBJ1-1; a weak D match, TRBD1 (5 bases). This CDR3 region has 16 residues. V was clipped by 0 bases and J by 3 bases, with 15 bases between them. Germline V CDR1 and CDR2: SGHTS, YDEGEE. In nucleotides, the CDR3 is TGTGCCAGCAGCTTGGTGTTTGGCAGGGACGACACTGAAGCTTTCTTT. Translating it yields CASSLVFGRDDTEAFF.

This sequence joins TRBV11-1 and TRBJ2-2, with 12 positions matching TRBD2. CDR1 is SGHAT and CDR2 is FQDESV in the germline V gene (reference sequence). CDR3 length: 16 amino acids. V shed 5 bases and J 6 bases; nucleotides not matched to a gene: 7. CDR3 residues: CASSRTTSGSAGELFF. The CDR3 DNA reads TGTGCCAGCAGCCGGACGACTAGCGGGAGTGCCGGGGAGCTGTTTTTT.

The chain carries TRBV5-1 and TRBJ2-7; D gene unclear. The germline CDR1 and CDR2 sequences are SGHRS and YFSETQ. Between the trimmed V and J ends, which lost 4 bases and 4 bases, there was a span of 15 bases. This CDR3 contains 14 residues. DNA for the CDR3: TGCGCCAGCAGCCGGGTTTATGAGCCTTACGAGCAGTACTTC. Translation: CASSRVYEPYEQYF.